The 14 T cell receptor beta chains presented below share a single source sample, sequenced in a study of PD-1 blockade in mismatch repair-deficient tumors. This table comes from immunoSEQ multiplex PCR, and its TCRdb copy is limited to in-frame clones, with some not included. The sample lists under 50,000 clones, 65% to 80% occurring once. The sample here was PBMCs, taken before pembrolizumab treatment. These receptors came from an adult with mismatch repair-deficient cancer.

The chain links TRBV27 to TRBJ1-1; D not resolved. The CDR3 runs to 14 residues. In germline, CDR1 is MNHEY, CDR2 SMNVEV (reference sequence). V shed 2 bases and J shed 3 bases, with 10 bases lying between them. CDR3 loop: CASSLTHLDTEAFF. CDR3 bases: TGTGCCAGCAGTTTAACGCACTTGGACACTGAAGCTTTCTTT.

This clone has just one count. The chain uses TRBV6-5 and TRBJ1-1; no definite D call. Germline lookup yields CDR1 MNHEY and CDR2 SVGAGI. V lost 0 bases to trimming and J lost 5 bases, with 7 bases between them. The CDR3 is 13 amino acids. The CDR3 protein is CASSYSPFTEAFF. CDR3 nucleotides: TGTGCCAGCAGTTACTCCCCGTTTACTGAAGCTTTCTTT.

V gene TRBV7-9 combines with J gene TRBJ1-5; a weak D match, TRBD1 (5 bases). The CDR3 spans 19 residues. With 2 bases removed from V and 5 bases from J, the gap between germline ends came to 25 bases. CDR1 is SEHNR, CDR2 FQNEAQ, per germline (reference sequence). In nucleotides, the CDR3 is TGTGCCAGCAGCTTATCCGGGGCGGAGAGGGGAGGACGATATCAGCCCCAGCATTTT. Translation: CASSLSGAERGGRYQPQHF.

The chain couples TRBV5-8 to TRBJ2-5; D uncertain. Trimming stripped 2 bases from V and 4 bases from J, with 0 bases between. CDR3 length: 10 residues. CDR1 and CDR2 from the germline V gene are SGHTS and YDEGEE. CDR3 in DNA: TGTGCCAGCAGCTTAGAGACCCAGTACTTC. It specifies CASSLETQYF. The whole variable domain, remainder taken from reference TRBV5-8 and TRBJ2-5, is EAGVTQSPTHLIKTRGQQATLRCSPISGHTSVYWYQQALGLGLQFLLWYDEGEERNRGNFPPRFSGRQFPNYSSELNVNALELEDSALYLCASSLETQYFGPGTRLLVL.

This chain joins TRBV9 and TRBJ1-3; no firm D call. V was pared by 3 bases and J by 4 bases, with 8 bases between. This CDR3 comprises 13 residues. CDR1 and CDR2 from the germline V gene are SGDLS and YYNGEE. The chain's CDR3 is CASSAPPGNTIYF. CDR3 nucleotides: TGTGCCAGCAGCGCCCCGCCGGGAAACACCATATATTTT. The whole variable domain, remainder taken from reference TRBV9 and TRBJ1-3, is DSGVTQTPKHLITATGQRVTLRCSPRSGDLSVYWYQQSLDQGLQFLIQYYNGEERAKGNILERFSAQQFPDLHSELNLSSLELGDSALYFCASSAPPGNTIYFGEGSWLTVV.

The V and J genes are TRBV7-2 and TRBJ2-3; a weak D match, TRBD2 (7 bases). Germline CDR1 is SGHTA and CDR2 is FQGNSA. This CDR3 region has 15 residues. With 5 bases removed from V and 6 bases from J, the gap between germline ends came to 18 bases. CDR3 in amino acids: CASSGRGRGVDTQYF. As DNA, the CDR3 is TGTGCCAGCAGCGGGAGGGGCAGGGGCGTCGATACGCAGTATTTT.

The DNA for the CDR3 is TGTGCCAGCAGCTTGGCCCCCTACGAGCAGTACTTC. Its translation: CASSLAPYEQYF. The chain carries TRBV5-4 and TRBJ2-7; D ambiguous. The CDR3 is 12 residues long. Per the germline V gene, CDR1 is SGHNT and CDR2 is YYREEE (reference sequence). Deletions cut 0 bases from V and 2 bases from J, with 3 bases between.

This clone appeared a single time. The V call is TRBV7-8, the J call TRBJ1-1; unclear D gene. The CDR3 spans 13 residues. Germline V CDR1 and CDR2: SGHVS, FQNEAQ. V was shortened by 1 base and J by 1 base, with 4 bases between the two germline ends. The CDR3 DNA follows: TGTGCCAGCAGCTTAGGGCGGAACACTGAAGCTTTCTTT. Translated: CASSLGRNTEAFF.

CDR3 amino acids: CASGLVLGLAGGKNIQYF. The DNA of the CDR3 is TGTGCTAGTGGTTTGGTACTCGGACTAGCGGGGGGGAAAAACATTCAGTACTTC. This chain uses TRBV12-5 with TRBJ2-4; 15 nucleotides align to TRBD2. The V gene end was trimmed by 0 bases and the J gene end by 4 bases; junction bases not matched to a gene: 4. The germline V gene has CDR1 LGHNT and CDR2 FRNRAP. The CDR3 is made up of 18 amino acids.

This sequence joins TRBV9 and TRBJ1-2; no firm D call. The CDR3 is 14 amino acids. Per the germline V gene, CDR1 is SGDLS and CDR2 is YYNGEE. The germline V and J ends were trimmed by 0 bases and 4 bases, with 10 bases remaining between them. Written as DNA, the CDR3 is TGTGCCAGCAGCGTAGGCCGGACTACCTATGGCTACACCTTC. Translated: CASSVGRTTYGYTF.

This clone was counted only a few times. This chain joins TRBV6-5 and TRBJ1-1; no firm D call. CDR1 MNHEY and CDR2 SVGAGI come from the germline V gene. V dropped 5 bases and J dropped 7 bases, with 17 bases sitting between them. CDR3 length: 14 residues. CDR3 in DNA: TGTGCCAGCAGTACAAACGGGCAGCGGGGTGAAGCTTTCTTT. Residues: CASSTNGQRGEAFF.

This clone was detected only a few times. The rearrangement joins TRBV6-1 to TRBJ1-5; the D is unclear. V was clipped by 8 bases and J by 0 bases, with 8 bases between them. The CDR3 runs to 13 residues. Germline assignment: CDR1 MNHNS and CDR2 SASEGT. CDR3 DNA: TGTGCCAGCCGGGAATATAGCAATCAGCCCCAGCATTTT. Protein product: CASREYSNQPQHF.

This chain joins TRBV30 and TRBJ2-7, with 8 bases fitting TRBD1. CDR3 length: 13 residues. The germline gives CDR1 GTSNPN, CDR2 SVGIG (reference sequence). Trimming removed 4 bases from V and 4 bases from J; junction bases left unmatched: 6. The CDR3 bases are TGTGCCTGGAATAGTGACAGGGGATACGAGCAGTACTTC. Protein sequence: CAWNSDRGYEQYF.

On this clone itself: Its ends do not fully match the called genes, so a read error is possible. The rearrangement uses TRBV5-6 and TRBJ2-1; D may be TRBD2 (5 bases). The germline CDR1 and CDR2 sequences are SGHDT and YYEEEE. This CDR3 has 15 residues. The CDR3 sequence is CASSLELREYSEQFF. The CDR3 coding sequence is TGTGCCAGCAGCTTGGAGCTGAGGGAATACAGTGAGCAGTTCTTC.